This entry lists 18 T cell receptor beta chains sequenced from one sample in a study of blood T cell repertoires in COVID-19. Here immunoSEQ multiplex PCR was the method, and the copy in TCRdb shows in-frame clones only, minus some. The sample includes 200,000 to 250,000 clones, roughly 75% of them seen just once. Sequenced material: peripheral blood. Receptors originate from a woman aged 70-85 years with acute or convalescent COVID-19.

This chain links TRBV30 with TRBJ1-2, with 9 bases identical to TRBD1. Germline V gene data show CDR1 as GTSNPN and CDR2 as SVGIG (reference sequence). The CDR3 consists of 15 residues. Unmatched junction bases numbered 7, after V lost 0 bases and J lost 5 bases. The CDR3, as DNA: TGTGCCTGGAGTGTTTACCGGGACAGGGAATATGGCTACACCTTC. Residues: CAWSVYRDREYGYTF.

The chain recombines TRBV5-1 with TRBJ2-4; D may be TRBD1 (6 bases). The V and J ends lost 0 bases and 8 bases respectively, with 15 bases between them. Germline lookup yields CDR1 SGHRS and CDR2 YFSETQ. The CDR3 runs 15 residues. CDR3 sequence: CASSLGQARGDIQYF. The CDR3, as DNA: TGCGCCAGCAGCTTGGGACAGGCCCGGGGCGACATTCAGTACTTC.

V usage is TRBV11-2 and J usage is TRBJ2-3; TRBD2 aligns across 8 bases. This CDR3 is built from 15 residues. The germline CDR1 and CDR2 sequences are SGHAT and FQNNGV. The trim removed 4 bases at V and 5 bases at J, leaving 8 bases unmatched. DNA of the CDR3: TGTGCCAGCAGCTCTACCGGGGGGGGTTTAGATACGCAGTATTTT. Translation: CASSSTGGGLDTQYF.

Written as DNA, the CDR3 is TGTGCCAGCAGCCCCCTTCTCCGGCTAGTCTACAATGAGCAGTTCTTC. This codes for CASSPLLRLVYNEQFF. The gene calls are TRBV7-2 and TRBJ2-1; D call uncertain. The V end was cut by 5 bases, the J end by 3 bases, with 17 bases between. The CDR3 spans 16 residues. Germline V lookup: CDR1 SGHTA, CDR2 FQGNSA. Full variable domain (remainder filled in from reference TRBV7-2 and TRBJ2-1): GAGVSQSPSNKVTEKGKDVELRCDPISGHTALYWYRQSLGQGLEFLIYFQGNSAPDKSGLPSDRFSAERTGGSVSTLTIQRTQQEDSAVYLCASSPLLRLVYNEQFFGPGTRLTVL.

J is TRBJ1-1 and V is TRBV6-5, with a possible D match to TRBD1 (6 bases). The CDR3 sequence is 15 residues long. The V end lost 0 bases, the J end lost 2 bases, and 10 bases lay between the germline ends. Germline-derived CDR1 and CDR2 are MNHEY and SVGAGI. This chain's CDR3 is CASSYSIQGNTEAFF. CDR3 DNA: TGTGCCAGCAGTTACTCGATACAGGGAAACACTGAAGCTTTCTTT.

The CDR3 DNA sequence: TGTGCCAGTAGTAGACAGGCCGGGGAGCTGTTTTTT. It is translated as CASSRQAGELFF. The gene calls are TRBV19 and TRBJ2-2; D may be TRBD1 (6 bases). Trimming took off 4 bases at V and 6 bases at J, with 6 bases between the two ends. From germline, CDR1 is LNHDA and CDR2 SQIVND (reference sequence). CDR3 length: 12 residues.

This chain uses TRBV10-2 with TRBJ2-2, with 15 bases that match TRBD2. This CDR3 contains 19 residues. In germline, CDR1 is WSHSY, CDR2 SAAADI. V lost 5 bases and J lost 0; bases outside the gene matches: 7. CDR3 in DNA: TGCGCCAGCAGTTTCCAGGGACTAGCGGGGGGATCGAACACCGGGGAGCTGTTTTTT. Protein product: CASSFQGLAGGSNTGELFF.

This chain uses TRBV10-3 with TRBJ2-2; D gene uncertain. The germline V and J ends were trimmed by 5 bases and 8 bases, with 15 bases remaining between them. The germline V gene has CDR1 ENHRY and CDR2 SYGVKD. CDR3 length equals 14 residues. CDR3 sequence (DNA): TGTGCCATCAGTCCAACTCTAGACCAAGGGGAGCTGTTTTTT. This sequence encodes CAISPTLDQGELFF.

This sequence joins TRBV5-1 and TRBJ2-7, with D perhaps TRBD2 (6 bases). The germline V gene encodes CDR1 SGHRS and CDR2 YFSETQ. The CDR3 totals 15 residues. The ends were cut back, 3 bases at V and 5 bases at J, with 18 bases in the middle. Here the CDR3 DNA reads TGCGCCAGCAGCTCACTTTGGGGGGTATTCGACGAGCAGTACTTC. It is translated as CASSSLWGVFDEQYF.

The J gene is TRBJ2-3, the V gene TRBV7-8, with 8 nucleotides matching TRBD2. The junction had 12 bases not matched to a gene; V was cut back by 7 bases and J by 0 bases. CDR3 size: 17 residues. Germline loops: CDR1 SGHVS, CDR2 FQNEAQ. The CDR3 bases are TGTGCCAGCACCCCTAGGGGTAGCGGGGCGAGCACAGATACGCAGTATTTT. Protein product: CASTPRGSGASTDTQYF.

The CDR3 DNA reads as TGCGCCAGCAGCTTGGGCGTAGCGAACACCGGGGAGCTGTTTTTT. This gives the protein CASSLGVANTGELFF. The chain employs TRBV5-1 and TRBJ2-2; D gene uncertain. Trimming stripped 0 bases from V and 0 bases from J, with 6 bases between. Germline values: CDR1 SGHRS, CDR2 YFSETQ. CDR3 size: 15 residues.

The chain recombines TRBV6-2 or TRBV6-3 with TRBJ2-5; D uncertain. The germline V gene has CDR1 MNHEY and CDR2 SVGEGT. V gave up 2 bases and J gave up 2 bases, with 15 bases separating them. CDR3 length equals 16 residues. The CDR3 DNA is TGTGCCAGCAGTTACCCCGCCTTTCCAGGACAAGAGACCCAGTACTTC. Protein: CASSYPAFPGQETQYF.

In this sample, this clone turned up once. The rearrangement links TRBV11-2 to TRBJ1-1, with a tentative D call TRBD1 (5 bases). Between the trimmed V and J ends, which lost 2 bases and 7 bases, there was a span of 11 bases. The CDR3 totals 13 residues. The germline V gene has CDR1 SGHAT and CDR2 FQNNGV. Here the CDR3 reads CASSLTGGNEAFF. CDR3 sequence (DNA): TGTGCCAGCAGCTTAACCGGGGGTAATGAAGCTTTCTTT.

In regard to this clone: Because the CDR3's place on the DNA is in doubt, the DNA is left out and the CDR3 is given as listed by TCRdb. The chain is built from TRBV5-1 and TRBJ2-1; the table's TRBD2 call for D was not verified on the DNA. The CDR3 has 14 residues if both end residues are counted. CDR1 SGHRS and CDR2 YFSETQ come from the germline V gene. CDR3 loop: CASSTSGGDNEQFF.

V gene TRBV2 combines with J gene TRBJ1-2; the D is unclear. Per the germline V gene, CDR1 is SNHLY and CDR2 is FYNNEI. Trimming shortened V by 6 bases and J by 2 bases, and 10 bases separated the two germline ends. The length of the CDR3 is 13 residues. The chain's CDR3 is CASRRTENYGYTF. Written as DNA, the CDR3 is TGTGCCAGCAGGAGAACAGAGAACTATGGCTACACCTTC.

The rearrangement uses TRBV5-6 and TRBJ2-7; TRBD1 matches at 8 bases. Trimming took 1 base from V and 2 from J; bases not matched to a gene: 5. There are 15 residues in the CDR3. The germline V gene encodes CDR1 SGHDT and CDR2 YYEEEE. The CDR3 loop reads CASSLLGQDTYEQYF. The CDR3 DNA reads TGTGCCAGCAGCTTGCTGGGACAGGATACCTACGAGCAGTACTTC.

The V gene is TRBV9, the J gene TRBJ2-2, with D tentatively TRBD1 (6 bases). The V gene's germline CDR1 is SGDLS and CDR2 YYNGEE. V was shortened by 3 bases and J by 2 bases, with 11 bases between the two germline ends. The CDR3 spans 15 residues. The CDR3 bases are TGTGCCAGCAGCGCCTCGGACAGAAACACCGGGGAGCTGTTTTTT. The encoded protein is CASSASDRNTGELFF.

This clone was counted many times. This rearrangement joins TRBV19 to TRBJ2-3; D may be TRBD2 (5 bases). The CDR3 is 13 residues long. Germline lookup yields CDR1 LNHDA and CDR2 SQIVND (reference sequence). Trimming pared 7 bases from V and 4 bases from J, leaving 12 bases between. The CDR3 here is CASMKRGADTQYF. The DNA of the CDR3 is TGTGCCAGTATGAAACGGGGTGCAGATACGCAGTATTTT.